These T cell receptor beta chains were read from a single sample in a study of blood T cell repertoires in COVID-19. Clones were sequenced by immunoSEQ multiplex PCR, and TCRdb holds only the in-frame ones, with some missing. The table includes tens of thousands of clones, around 83% detected once. What was sequenced was peripheral blood. The origin of the receptors is a man aged 45-65 years with COVID-19, enrolled during active disease. CDR3s include the opening cysteine and the closing phenylalanine or tryptophan. The order of the fields is clone size, D gene, V gene, J gene, CDR3 DNA, CDR3 protein. D genes are given only for firm matches. For some rows the clone size is stated as once, few or many, or as a class when expanded; others skip it.

NA	NA	TRBV30	TRBJ1-4	TGTGCCTGGAGTGTACGAACAGTTCCGAAACTGTTTTTT	CAWSVRTVPKLFF
NA	NA	TRBV28	TRBJ2-6	TGTGCCAGCAGTCGTAGGGGCAGCCCAGGGTTGTCTGGGGCCAACGTCCTGACTTTC	CASSRRGSPGLSGANVLTF
NA	TRBD2	TRBV7-9	TRBJ2-3	TGTGCCAGCAGCCGGGAGGGAAGGACAGATACGCAGTATTTT	CASSREGRTDTQYF
NA	NA	TRBV7-2	TRBJ1-3	TGTGCCAGCAGCGATAGCCCCTCTGGAAACACCATATATTTT	CASSDSPSGNTIYF
few	NA	TRBV11-2	TRBJ2-3	TGTGCCAGCACCACCTTTGTGGGTGGAGGGACAGATACGCAGTATTTT	CASTTFVGGGTDTQYF
few	NA	TRBV11-2	TRBJ1-3	TGTGCCAGCAGCACTGATCTCTTCTCTGGAAACACCATATATTTT	CASSTDLFSGNTIYF
NA	TRBD1	TRBV28	TRBJ2-7	TGTGCCAGCAGTTACACAGGGGGCCTCTACGAGCAGTACTTC	CASSYTGGLYEQYF
NA	NA	TRBV19	TRBJ1-1	TGTGCCACCGCTAATAGGGGGGGGACTGAAGCTTTCTTT	CATANRGGTEAFF
once	TRBD2	TRBV27	TRBJ2-7	TGTGCCAGCAGTCCCTCAGGGACTAGCGGGAGAGGCTACGAGCAGTACTTC	CASSPSGTSGRGYEQYF
NA	TRBD1	TRBV6-6	TRBJ1-4	TGTGCCAGCAGTAGACAGGGCGAGGCCGAAAAACTGTTTTTT	CASSRQGEAEKLFF
NA	NA	TRBV10-3	TRBJ2-2	TGTGCCATCAGTGAGTCGAGGCAGGGCTACACCGGGGAGCTGTTTTTT	CAISESRQGYTGELFF
few	NA	TRBV19	TRBJ2-2	TGTGCCAGTGCCAGGGGCCCCGCGAACACCGGGGAGCTGTTTTTT	CASARGPANTGELFF
few	TRBD1	TRBV19	TRBJ1-5	TGTGCCAGTAGGACAGGGGATGTGAGCTCGGGTCAGCCCCAGCATTTT	CASRTGDVSSGQPQHF
NA	TRBD2	TRBV5-1	TRBJ2-7	TGCGCCAGCAGCCCGGAAGCGCTAGCGGGAGTAGGGCAGTACTTC	CASSPEALAGVGQYF
NA	TRBD2	TRBV5-1	TRBJ2-1	TGCGCCAGCAGCCCAATAGCGGGAGCTACCAATGAGCAGTTCTTC	CASSPIAGATNEQFF
NA	TRBD1	TRBV30	TRBJ1-6	TGTGCCTGGCAACAGGGGGAGGTATATTCACCCCTCCACTTT	CAWQQGEVYSPLHF
NA	NA	TRBV10-2	TRBJ2-1	TGCGCCAGCAGTTTCTCGGGAAGAGGAAATGAGCAGTTCTTC	CASSFSGRGNEQFF
NA	NA	TRBV9	TRBJ2-3	TGTGCCAGCAGCGTGGCGGGAAGAGGCACAGATACGCAGTATTTT	CASSVAGRGTDTQYF
once	TRBD1	TRBV3-1/TRBV3-2	TRBJ2-5	TGTGCCAGCAGCGCTCATCAGGGGGCCCCCGTCCAAGAGACCCAGTACTTC	CASSAHQGAPVQETQYF
NA	TRBD2	TRBV7-3	TRBJ2-7	TGTGCCAGCAGCCGAGCGGGAGATCCGTACGAGCAGTACTTC	CASSRAGDPYEQYF
NA	NA	TRBV30	TRBJ1-4	TGTGCCTTCACGGACAGTAATGAAAAACTGTTTTTT	CAFTDSNEKLFF
NA	NA	TRBV5-1	TRBJ2-3	TGCGCCAGCAGCTTACCGCCCAGTAACGCAGATACGCAGTATTTT	CASSLPPSNADTQYF
NA	TRBD2	TRBV30	TRBJ2-5	TGTGCCTGGAGTGTGGCTAGCGGGGGTCTCCAGACCCAGTACTTC	CAWSVASGGLQTQYF
few	NA	TRBV21-1	TRBJ2-1	TGTGCCAGCACCACCAACTGGGGCTCGAACTCCTACAATGAGCAGTTCTTC	CASTTNWGSNSYNEQFF
NA	TRBD1	TRBV18	TRBJ2-7	TGTGCCAGCTCACTAGTGGGACAGGGGGCCCACGAGCAGTACTTC	CASSLVGQGAHEQYF
NA	NA	TRBV2	TRBJ1-5	TGTGCCAGCAGTGAGTCGTCGTATCAGCCCCAGCATTTT	CASSESSYQPQHF
NA	NA	TRBV9	TRBJ2-2	TGTGCCAGCAGCGTCGGAGGGACCGGGGAGCTGTTTTTT	CASSVGGTGELFF
NA	TRBD1	TRBV27	TRBJ2-1	TGTGCCAGCAGTCCCGGGACAGGGGGGAATGAGCAGTTCTTC	CASSPGTGGNEQFF
NA	NA	TRBV5-1	TRBJ2-7	TGCGCCAGCAGTGCAGACTTTACATCCTACGAGCAGTACTTC	CASSADFTSYEQYF
NA	NA	TRBV11-3	TRBJ1-1	TGTGCCAGCCAGGAGGGCCCGAACACTGAAGCTTTCTTT	CASQEGPNTEAFF
few	TRBD2	TRBV11-2	TRBJ2-7	TGTGCCAGCAGTCCAGGACTAGCGGAAACCTACGAGCAGTACTTC	CASSPGLAETYEQYF
once	TRBD2	TRBV25-1	TRBJ2-7	TGTGCCAGCTCTGCCGGGACTAGGATCCACGAGCAGTACTTC	CASSAGTRIHEQYF
NA	TRBD2	TRBV7-2	TRBJ2-7	TGTGCCAGCAGCTGGTTAGCGGGAGGGGACTACGAGCAGTACTTC	CASSWLAGGDYEQYF
NA	TRBD1	TRBV5-1	TRBJ1-3	TGCGCCAGCAGCTGGGGACAGGGTGTTTCTGGAAACACCATATATTTT	CASSWGQGVSGNTIYF
NA	NA	TRBV5-6	TRBJ2-7	TGTGCCAGCAGCCCCTGGCCGGGAAGGGTGTACGAGCAGTACTTC	CASSPWPGRVYEQYF
NA	TRBD1	TRBV10-3	TRBJ1-5	TGTGCCATCAGTATGACAGGGGGTTTCAATCAGCCCCAGCATTTT	CAISMTGGFNQPQHF
few	TRBD2	TRBV5-8	TRBJ2-5	TGTGCCAGCAGCTTGGAGACTAGCGGGAGAGGCAGGGAGACCCAGTACTTC	CASSLETSGRGRETQYF
NA	NA	TRBV7-3	TRBJ2-2	TGTGCCAGCAGCCCTAGGGGGGGAACGAACACCGGGGAGCTGTTTTTT	CASSPRGGTNTGELFF
NA	NA	TRBV19	TRBJ1-5	TGTGCCAGTAGTAAATTCCCCCAGGGCCTTCAGCCCCAGCATTTT	CASSKFPQGLQPQHF
NA	NA	TRBV7-2	TRBJ1-5	TGTGCCAGCAGCTTACAGGGAACCAATCAGCCCCAGCATTTT	CASSLQGTNQPQHF
NA	TRBD1	TRBV19	TRBJ2-5	TGTGCCAGTATGGACAGGGCGGTGCGGGAGACCCAGTACTTC	CASMDRAVRETQYF
few	TRBD1	TRBV6-2/TRBV6-3	TRBJ1-1	TGTGCCAGCAGTCAACACAGGGGGAACACTGAAGCTTTCTTT	CASSQHRGNTEAFF
once	NA	TRBV12-3/TRBV12-4	TRBJ2-7	TGTGCCAGCAGCCCTGGACAGTTCTACGAGCAGTACTTC	CASSPGQFYEQYF
NA	NA	TRBV24-1	TRBJ2-7	TGTGCCACCAGTGATCCTCCAGGGTTTAATAAGGGCGAGCAGTACTTC	CATSDPPGFNKGEQYF
NA	NA	TRBV19	TRBJ2-1	TGTGCCAGTAGTAGAGGAACCGACAATGAGCAGTTCTTC	CASSRGTDNEQFF
NA	NA	TRBV30	TRBJ2-7	TGTGCCTGTCGGAGGGCCCTCTCCGAGCAGTACTTC	CACRRALSEQYF
NA	TRBD2	TRBV9	TRBJ2-1	TGTGCCAGCAGCGCCACTAGCGGGAAAGGGGATGAGCAGTTCTTC	CASSATSGKGDEQFF
NA	NA	TRBV6-5	TRBJ2-7	TGTGCCCCCAAAAGCTTGGCTAGCGAGACCTACGAGCAGTACTTC	CAPKSLASETYEQYF
NA	NA	TRBV7-8	TRBJ2-3	TGTGCCAGCAGCTCAAGGCGCAGTGGCCTCCAGAGGATGGATACGCAGTATTTT	CASSSRRSGLQRMDTQYF